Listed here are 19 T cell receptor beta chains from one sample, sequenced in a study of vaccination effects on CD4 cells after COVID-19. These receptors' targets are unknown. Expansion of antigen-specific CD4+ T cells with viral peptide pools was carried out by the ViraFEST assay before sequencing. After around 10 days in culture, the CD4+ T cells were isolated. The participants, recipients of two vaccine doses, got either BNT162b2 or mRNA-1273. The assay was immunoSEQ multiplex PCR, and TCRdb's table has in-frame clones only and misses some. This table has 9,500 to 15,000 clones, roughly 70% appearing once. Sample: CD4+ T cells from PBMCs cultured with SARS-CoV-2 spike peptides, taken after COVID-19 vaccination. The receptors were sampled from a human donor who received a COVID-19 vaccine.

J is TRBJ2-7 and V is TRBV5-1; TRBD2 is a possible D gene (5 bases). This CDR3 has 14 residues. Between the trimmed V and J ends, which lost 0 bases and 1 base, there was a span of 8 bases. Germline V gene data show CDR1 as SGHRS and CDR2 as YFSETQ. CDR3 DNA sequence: TGCGCCAGCAGCTTGGGGCAGCGGTCCTACGAGCAGTACTTC. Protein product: CASSLGQRSYEQYF.

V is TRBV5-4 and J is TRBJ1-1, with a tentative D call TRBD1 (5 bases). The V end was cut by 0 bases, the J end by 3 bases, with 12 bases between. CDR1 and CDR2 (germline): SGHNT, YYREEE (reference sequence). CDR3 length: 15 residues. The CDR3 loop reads CASSLASRGDTEAFF. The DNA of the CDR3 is TGTGCCAGCAGCTTGGCCTCCAGAGGGGACACTGAAGCTTTCTTT.

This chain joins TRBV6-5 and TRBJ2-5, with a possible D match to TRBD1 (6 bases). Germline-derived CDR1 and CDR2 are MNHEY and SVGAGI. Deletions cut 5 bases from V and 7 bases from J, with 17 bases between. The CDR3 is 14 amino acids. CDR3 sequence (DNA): TGTGCCAGCAGTCCGACCGGGACACGGGGGACCCAGTACTTC. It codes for CASSPTGTRGTQYF.

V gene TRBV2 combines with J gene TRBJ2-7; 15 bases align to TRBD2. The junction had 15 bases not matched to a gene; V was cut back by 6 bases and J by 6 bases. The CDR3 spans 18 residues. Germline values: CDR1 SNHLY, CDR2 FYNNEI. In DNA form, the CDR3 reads TGTGCCAGCAGGGGAGGACTAGCGGGAGGGCCGGGGGCGTCCGAGCAGTACTTC. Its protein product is CASRGGLAGGPGASEQYF.

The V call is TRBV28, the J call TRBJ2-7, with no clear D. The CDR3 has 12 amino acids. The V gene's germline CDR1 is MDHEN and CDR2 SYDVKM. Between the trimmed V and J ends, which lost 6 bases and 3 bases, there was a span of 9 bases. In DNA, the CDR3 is TGTGCCAGCAGCCGTAAAAGCTACGAGCAGTACTTC. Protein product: CASSRKSYEQYF.

In DNA form, the CDR3 reads TGTGCCAGCAGCCCAAGGACAGCCCTACTTGCCCACCTCGGCTACACCTTC. This codes for CASSPRTALLAHLGYTF. The V gene is TRBV5-5, the J gene TRBJ1-2; a possible D gene is TRBD1 (6 bases). Between the trimmed V and J ends, which lost 4 bases and 8 bases, there was a span of 27 bases. Germline loops: CDR1 SGHKS, CDR2 YYEKEE (reference sequence). This CDR3 is 17 amino acids long.

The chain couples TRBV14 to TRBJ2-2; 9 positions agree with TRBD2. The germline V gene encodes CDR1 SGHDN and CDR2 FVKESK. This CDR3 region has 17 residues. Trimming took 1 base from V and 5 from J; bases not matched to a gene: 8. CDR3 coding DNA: TGTGCCAGCAGCCAAGGACTAGCGGAATTTAAAACCGGGGAGCTGTTTTTT. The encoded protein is CASSQGLAEFKTGELFF.

The CDR3 coding sequence is TGTGCTAGTGGTCGGGGGGGCTCTGGGGCCAACGTCCTGACTTTC. Its protein is CASGRGGSGANVLTF. This chain uses TRBV12-5 with TRBJ2-6; 8 bases fit TRBD2. Germline V lookup: CDR1 LGHNT, CDR2 FRNRAP. This CDR3 has 15 residues. J was trimmed by 0 bases and V by 5 bases; bases with no gene match: 0.

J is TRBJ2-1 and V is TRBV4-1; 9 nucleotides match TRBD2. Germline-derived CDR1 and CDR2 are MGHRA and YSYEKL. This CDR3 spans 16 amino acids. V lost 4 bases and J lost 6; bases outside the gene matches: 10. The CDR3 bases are TGCGCCAGCAGCCTCAGGGGCGGGGGGGCCCCCAATGAGCAGTTCTTC. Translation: CASSLRGGGAPNEQFF.

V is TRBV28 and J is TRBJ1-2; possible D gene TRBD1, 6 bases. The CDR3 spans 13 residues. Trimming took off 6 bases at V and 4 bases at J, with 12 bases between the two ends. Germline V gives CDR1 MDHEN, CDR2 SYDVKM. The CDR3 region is CASSPGGGYGYTF. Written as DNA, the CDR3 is TGTGCCAGCAGCCCCGGAGGGGGCTATGGCTACACCTTC.

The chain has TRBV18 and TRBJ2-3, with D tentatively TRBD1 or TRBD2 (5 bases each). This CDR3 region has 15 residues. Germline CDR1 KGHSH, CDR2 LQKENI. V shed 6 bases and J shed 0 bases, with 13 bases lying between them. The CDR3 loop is CASSPGTVSTDTQYF. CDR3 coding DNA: TGTGCCAGCTCCCCTGGGACGGTTAGCACAGATACGCAGTATTTT.

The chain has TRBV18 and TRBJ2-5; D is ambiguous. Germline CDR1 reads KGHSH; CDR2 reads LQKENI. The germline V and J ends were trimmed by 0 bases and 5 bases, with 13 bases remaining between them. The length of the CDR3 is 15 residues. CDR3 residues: CASSPPVAETETQYF. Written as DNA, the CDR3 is TGTGCCAGCTCACCACCGGTGGCTGAGACTGAGACCCAGTACTTC.

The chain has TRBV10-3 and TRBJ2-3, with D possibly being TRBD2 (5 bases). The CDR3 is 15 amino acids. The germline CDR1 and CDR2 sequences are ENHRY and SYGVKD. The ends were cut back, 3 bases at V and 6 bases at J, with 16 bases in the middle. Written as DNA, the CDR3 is TGTGCCATCAGTGAATCGGGGTACTTGGCCGATACGCAGTATTTT. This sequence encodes CAISESGYLADTQYF.

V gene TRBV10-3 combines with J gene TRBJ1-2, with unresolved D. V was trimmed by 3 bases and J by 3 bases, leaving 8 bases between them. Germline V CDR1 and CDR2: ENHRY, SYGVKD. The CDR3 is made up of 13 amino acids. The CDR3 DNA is TGTGCCATCAGTGACCGGGGTGACTATGGCTACACCTTC. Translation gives CAISDRGDYGYTF.

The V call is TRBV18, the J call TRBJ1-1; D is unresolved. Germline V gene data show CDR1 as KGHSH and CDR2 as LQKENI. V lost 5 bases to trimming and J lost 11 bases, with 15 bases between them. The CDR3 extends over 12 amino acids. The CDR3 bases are TGTGCCAGCTCAACGGAACGAGTCTCGGCTTTCTTT. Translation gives CASSTERVSAFF.

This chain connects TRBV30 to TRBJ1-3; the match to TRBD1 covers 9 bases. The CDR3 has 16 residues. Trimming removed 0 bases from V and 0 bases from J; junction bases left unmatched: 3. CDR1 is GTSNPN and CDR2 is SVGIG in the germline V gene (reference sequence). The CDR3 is CAWSVGTGLSGNTIYF. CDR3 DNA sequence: TGTGCCTGGAGTGTAGGGACAGGGCTCTCTGGAAACACCATATATTTT. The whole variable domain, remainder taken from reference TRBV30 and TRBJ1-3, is SQTIHQWPATLVQPVGSPLSLECTVEGTSNPNLYWYRQAAGRGLQLLFYSVGIGQISSEVPQNLSASRPQDRQFILSSKKLLLSDSGFYLCAWSVGTGLSGNTIYFGEGSWLTVV.

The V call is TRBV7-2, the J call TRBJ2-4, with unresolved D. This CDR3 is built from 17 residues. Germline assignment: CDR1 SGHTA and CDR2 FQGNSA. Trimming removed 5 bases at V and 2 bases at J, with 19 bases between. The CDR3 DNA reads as TGTGCCAGCAGCGTAGGGATGGGTCGCCGGTCCAAAAACATTCAGTACTTC. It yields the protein CASSVGMGRRSKNIQYF.

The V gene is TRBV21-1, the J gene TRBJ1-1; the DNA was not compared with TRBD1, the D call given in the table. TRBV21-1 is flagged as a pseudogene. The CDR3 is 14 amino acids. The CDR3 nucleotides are TGTGCCAGCAGCAACGACAGGGCCAACACTGAAGCTTTCTTT. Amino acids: CASSNDRANTEAFF.

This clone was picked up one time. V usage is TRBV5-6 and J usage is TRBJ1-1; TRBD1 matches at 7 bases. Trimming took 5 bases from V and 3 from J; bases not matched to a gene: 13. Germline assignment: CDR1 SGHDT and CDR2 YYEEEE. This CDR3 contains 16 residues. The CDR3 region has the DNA TGTGCCAGCAGTCACCGGGCAGGGGGATTAGACACTGAAGCTTTCTTT. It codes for CASSHRAGGLDTEAFF.